This TCR beta chain was identified in a study of blood T cell repertoires in COVID-19. Study summary: PBMCs, B-cell-depleted T cells, or T cells provided the cDNA or gDNA that made up the material.

Trimming left V 4 bases short and J 4 bases short, with 8 bases between. Germline assignment: CDR1 SGHRS and CDR2 YFSETQ. The CDR3 spans 13 residues. Clones were read by immunoSEQ multiplex PCR, and TCRdb kept only the in-frame ones, dropping some. The data hold about 250,000 clones, with 80% to 90% observed a single time. Residents of 24 US areas, aged about 18 to 89 years, made up the participants. Participants were placed into cohorts based on the clinical history they reported. Two negative PCRs, clearance, or symptom resolution characterized the recovered Cohort 3 donors. V usage is TRBV5-1 and J usage is TRBJ1-4; D uncertain. The receptor's source is a woman between 25 and 40 years old who had recovered from COVID-19. The sample consisted of PBMCs or T cells enriched from blood (not recorded which). The CDR3 here is CASSPPHNEKLFF. The CDR3 DNA reads as TGCGCCAGCAGCCCCCCACATAATGAAAAACTGTTTTTT.